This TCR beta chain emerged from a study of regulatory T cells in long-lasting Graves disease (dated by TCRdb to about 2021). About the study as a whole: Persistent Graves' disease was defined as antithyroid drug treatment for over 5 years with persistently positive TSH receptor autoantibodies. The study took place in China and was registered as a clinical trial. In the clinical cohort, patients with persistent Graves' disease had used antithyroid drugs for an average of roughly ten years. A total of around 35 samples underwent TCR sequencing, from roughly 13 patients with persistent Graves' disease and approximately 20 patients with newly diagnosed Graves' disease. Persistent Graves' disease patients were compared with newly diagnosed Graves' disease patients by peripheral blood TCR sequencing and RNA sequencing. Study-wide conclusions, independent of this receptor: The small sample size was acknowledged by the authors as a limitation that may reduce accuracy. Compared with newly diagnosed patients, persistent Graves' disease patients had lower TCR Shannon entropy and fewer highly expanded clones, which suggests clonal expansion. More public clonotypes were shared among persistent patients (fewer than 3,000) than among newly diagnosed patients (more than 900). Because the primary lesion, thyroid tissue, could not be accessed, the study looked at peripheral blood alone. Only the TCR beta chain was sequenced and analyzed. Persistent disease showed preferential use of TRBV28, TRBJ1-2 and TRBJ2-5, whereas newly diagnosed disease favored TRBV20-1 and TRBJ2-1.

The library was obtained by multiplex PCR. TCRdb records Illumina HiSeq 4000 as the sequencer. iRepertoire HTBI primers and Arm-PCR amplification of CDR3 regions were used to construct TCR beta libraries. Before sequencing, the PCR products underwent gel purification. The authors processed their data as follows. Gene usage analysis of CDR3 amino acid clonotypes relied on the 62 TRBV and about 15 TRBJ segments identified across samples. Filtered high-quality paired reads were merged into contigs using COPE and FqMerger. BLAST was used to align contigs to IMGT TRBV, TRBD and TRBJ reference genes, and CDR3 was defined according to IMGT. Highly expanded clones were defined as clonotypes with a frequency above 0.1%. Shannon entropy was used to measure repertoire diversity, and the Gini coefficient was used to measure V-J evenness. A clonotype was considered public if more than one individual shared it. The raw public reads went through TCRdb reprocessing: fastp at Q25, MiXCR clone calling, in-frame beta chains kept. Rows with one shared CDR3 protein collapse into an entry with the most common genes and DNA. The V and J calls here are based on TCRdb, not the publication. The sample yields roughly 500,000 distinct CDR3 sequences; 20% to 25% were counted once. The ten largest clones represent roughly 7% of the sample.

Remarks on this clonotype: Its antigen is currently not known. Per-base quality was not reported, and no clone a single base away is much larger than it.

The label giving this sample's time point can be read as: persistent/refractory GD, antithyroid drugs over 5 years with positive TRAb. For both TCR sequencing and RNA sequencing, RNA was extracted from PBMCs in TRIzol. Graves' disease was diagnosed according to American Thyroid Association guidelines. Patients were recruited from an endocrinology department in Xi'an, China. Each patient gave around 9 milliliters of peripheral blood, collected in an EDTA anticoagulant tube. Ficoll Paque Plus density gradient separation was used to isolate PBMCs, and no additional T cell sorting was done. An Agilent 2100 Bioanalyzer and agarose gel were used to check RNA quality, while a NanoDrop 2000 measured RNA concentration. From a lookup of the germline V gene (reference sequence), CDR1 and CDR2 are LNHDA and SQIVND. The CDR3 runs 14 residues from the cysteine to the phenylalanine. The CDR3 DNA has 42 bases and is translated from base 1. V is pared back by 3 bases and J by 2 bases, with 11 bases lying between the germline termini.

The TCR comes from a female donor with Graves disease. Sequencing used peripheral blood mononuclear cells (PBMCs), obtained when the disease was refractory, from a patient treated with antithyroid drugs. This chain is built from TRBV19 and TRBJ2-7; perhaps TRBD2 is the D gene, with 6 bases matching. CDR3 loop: CASSIGGAAYEQYF. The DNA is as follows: TGTGCCAGTAGTATCGGGGGTGCCGCCTACGAGCAGTACTTC.